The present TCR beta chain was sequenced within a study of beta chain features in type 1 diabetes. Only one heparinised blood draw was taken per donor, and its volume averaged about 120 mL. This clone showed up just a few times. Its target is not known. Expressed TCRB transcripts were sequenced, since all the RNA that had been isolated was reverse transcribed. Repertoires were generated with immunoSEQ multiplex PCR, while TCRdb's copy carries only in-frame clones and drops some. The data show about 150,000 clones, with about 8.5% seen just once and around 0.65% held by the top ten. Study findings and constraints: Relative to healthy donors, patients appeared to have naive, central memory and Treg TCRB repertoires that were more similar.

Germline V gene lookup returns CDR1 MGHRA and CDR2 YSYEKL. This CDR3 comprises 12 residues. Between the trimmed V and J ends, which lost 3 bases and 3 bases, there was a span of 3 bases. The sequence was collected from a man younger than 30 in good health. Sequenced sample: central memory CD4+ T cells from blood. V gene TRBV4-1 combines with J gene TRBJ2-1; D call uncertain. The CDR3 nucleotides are TGCGCCAGCAGCCACCGCTACAATGAGCAGTTCTTC. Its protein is CASSHRYNEQFF.